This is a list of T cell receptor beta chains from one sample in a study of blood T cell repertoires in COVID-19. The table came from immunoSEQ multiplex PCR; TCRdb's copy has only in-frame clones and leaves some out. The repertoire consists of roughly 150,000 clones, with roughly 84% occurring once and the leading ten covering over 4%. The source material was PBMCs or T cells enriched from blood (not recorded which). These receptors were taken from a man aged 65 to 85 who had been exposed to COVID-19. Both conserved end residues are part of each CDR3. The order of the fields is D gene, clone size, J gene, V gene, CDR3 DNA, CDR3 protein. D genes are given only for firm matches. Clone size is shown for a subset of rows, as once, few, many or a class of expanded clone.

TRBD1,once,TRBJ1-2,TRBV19,TGTGCCAGTAGTATTGGGACAGGGGAGGACTATGGCTACACCTTC,CASSIGTGEDYGYTF
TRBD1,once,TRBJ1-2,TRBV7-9,TGTGCCAGCAGCTTACTGGCCAGGGGGTTTGATGGCTACACCTTC,CASSLLARGFDGYTF
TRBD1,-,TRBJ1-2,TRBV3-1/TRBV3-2,TGTGCCAGCAGCCAAGAGGGGACAGGGGGCGATGGCTACACCTTC,CASSQEGTGGDGYTF
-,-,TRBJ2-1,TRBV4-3,TGCGCCAGCAGCCAAGACCCAGGGTTGGGTGAGCAGTTCTTC,CASSQDPGLGEQFF
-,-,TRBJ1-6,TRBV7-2,TGTGCCAGCAGCTTAGCAAGCAGGGATAGTTCACCCCTCCACTTT,CASSLASRDSSPLHF
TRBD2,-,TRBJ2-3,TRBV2,TGTGCCAGCATATCGGTAGCGGGGGTCCGGGATACGCAGTATTTT,CASISVAGVRDTQYF
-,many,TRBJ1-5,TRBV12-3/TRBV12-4,TGTGCCAGCAACCTCCAGGCCAATCAGCCCCAGCATTTT,CASNLQANQPQHF
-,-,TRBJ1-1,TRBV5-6,TGTGCCAGCAGCGTAACAGGGAAGTGGGGGACTGAAGCTTTCTTT,CASSVTGKWGTEAFF
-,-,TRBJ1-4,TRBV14,TGTGCCAGCAGCCAAATTGGGGCGACTAATGAAAAACTGTTTTTT,CASSQIGATNEKLFF
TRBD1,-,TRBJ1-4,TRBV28,TGTGCCAGCACCTACGACAGGGGGTATACTAATGAAAAACTGTTTTTT,CASTYDRGYTNEKLFF
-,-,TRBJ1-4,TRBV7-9,TGTGCCAGCAGCGGGGAGGGGGACGAAAAACTGTTTTTT,CASSGEGDEKLFF
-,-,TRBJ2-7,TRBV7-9,TGTGCCAGCAGCTCCCTACAGGGCTACGAGCAGTACTTC,CASSSLQGYEQYF
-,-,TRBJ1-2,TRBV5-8,TGTGCCAGCACGCCGGGATCCCCGTTACTCTACACCTTC,CASTPGSPLLYTF
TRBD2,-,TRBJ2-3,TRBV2,TGTGCCAGCAGCTTTAGTAGCGGGTTCGGGGATACGCAGTATTTT,CASSFSSGFGDTQYF
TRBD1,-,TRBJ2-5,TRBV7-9,TGTGCCAGCGGGTCTCAGGGGGCAGGCCAAGAGACCCAGTACTTC,CASGSQGAGQETQYF
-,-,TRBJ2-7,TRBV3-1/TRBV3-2,TGTGCCAGCAGCCCCGGACTAATCTACGAGCAGTACTTC,CASSPGLIYEQYF
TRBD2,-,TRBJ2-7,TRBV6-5,TGTGCCAGCACTTCCCCAACCCGGGGGGTCTACGAGCAGTACTTC,CASTSPTRGVYEQYF
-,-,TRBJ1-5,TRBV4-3,TGCGCCAGCAGCCAAACGGCGGTTGATAGCAATCAGCCCCAGCATTTT,CASSQTAVDSNQPQHF
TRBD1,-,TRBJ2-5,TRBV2,TGTGCCAGCAGGGGGACAGGGGGTCAAGAGACCCAGTACTTC,CASRGTGGQETQYF
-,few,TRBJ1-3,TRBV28,TGTGCCAGCAGAGGAGGGGTGGGGATGGGTGGAAACACCATATATTTT,CASRGGVGMGGNTIYF
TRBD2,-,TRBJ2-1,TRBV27,TGTGCCAGCAGTCTTGGGACTAACCTATACAATGAGCAGTTCTTC,CASSLGTNLYNEQFF
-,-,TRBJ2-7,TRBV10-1,TGCGCCAGCCCTGAGGGGTCTTTGGACTACGCTTTTGGAGAGCAGTACTTC,CASPEGSLDYAFGEQYF
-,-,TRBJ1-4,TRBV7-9,TGTGCCAGCAGCGGAGACAGGTTGACTAATGAAAAACTGTTTTTT,CASSGDRLTNEKLFF
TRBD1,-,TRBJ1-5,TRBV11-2,TGTGCCAGCAGCTTAGGAGCCGGACAGGGGGTAAATCAGCCCCAGCATTTT,CASSLGAGQGVNQPQHF
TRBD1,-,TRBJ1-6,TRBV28,TGTGCCAGCAGTACAGGGGCCACCCTCCACTTT,CASSTGATLHF
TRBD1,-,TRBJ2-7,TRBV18,TGTGCCAGCTCAAGAGGGGACAGGCCTCCCTACGAGCAGTACTTC,CASSRGDRPPYEQYF
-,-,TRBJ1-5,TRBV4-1,TGCGCCAGCAGCCTTACAAGCAGGGCGTGGGCCCAGCATTTT,CASSLTSRAWAQHF
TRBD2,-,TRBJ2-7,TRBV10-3,TGTGCCATCGCCGGGACTAGCAACGAGCAGTACTTC,CAIAGTSNEQYF
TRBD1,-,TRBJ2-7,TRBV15,TGTGCCACCAGCGCAGACAGGGGAAGTTACGAGCAGTACTTC,CATSADRGSYEQYF
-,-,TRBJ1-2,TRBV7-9,TGTGCCAGCAGCTTCGGACAGTCCTTTCCCTATGGCTACACCTTC,CASSFGQSFPYGYTF
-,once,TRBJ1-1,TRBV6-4,TGTGCCAGCAGTCTGACAACCGCCACTGAAGCTTTCTTT,CASSLTTATEAFF
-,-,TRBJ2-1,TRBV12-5,TGTGCTAGTGGCTACGGTAAGGGGGGGGACTACAATGAGCAGTTCTTC,CASGYGKGGDYNEQFF
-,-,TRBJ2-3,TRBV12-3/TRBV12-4,TGTGCCAGCAGTTCCCTGACAGATACGCAGTATTTT,CASSSLTDTQYF
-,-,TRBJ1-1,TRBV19,TGTGCCAGTAGTACCCTCCCAGGGATCGACACTGAAGCTTTCTTT,CASSTLPGIDTEAFF
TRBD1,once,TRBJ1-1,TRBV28,TGTGCCAGCAGTCCCTATCGACAGGGGGTGTACACTGAAGCTTTCTTT,CASSPYRQGVYTEAFF
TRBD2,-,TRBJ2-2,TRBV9,TGTGCCAGCAGCGTAGCGGGAGGGGGGACCGGGGAGCTGTTTTTT,CASSVAGGGTGELFF
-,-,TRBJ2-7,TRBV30,-,CAWSVPPLYEQYF
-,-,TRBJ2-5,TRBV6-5,TGTGCCAGCAGTATGCAGGGTAACCAAGAGACCCAGTACTTC,CASSMQGNQETQYF
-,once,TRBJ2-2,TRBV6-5,TGTGCCAGCAGTTACTCCAGGAACACCGGGGAGCTGTTTTTT,CASSYSRNTGELFF
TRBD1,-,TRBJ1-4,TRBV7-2,TGTGCCAGCAGCTTAGCCGGGACAGGGGCTGAAAAACTGTTTTTT,CASSLAGTGAEKLFF
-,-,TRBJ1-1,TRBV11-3,TGTGCCAGCAGCTCGCAGGGGTCCACTGAAGCTTTCTTT,CASSSQGSTEAFF
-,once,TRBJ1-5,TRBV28,TGTGCCAGCAGCCCAGGGTTACAGCCCCAGCATTTT,CASSPGLQPQHF
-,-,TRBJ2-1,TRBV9,TGTGCCAGCAGCAGCCGGAGTCTAGCAGTCTACAATGAGCAGTTCTTC,CASSSRSLAVYNEQFF
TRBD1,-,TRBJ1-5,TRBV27,TGTGCCAGCAGTCGGGACAGGGGAGGCAATCAGCCCCAGCATTTT,CASSRDRGGNQPQHF
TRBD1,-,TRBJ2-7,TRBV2,TGTGCCAGCAATACCGGGACAGGGCACTACGAGCAGTACTTC,CASNTGTGHYEQYF
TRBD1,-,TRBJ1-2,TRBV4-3,TGCGCCAGCAGCCAAGATTTATTTGGGACAGTGGCTAACTATGGCTACACCTTC,CASSQDLFGTVANYGYTF
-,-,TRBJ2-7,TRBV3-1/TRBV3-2,TGTGCCAGCAGCCAATTGGAGGCCTACGAGCAGTACTTC,CASSQLEAYEQYF